The 6 T cell receptor beta chains presented below share a single source sample, sequenced in a study of OX40 agonist ivuxolimab in advanced cancers. The data were produced by immunoSEQ multiplex PCR, yet TCRdb's version contains in-frame clones alone and is incomplete. The sample has 97,000 or so clones, almost 90% seen once. The sample in question was CD4+ or CD8+ T cells sorted from blood, obtained in a trial of the OX40 agonist ivuxolimab. These receptors all stem from an adult with an advanced solid tumor such as melanoma, head and neck, liver or kidney cancer.

This rearrangement joins TRBV5-4 to TRBJ1-6; no clear D gene. CDR1 is SGHNT and CDR2 is YYREEE in the germline V gene (reference sequence). The CDR3 contains 11 residues. The V gene lost 0 bases and the J gene lost 14 bases, with 6 bases spanning the gap. The CDR3 sequence: CASSLGAALHF. CDR3 nucleotide sequence: TGTGCCAGCAGCTTGGGCGCGGCCCTCCACTTT.

A single count supports this clone. The rearrangement uses TRBV19 and TRBJ2-6; TRBD1 is a possible D gene (5 bases). There are 14 residues in the CDR3. Trimming removed 8 bases from V and 4 bases from J, with 12 bases in between. Germline values: CDR1 LNHDA, CDR2 SQIVND (reference sequence). The CDR3 coding sequence is TGTGCCAGTTCCTTCAGGGTCGGGGCCAACGTCCTGACTTTC. Its translation: CASSFRVGANVLTF.

The chain is built from TRBV7-9 and TRBJ1-1, with TRBD1 matching 7 bases. J lost 0 bases, V lost 5 bases, and 3 bases had no gene match. From germline, CDR1 is SEHNR and CDR2 FQNEAQ (reference sequence). The CDR3 length is 14 residues. CDR3 amino acids: CASSAGQMNTEAFF. The CDR3 region has the DNA TGTGCCAGCAGCGCGGGACAGATGAACACTGAAGCTTTCTTT.

The V gene is TRBV5-8, the J gene TRBJ2-5; TRBD2 is a possible D gene (9 bases). The CDR3 spans 17 residues. Looked up from germline, CDR1 is SGHTS and CDR2 is YDEGEE. The germline V and J ends were trimmed by 1 base and 2 bases, with 18 bases remaining between them. CDR3 sequence: CASSLNRGGLAQETQYF. For the CDR3, the DNA is TGTGCCAGCAGCTTGAACAGGGGGGGACTAGCTCAAGAGACCCAGTACTTC.

The genes are TRBV19 and TRBJ1-4; D remains ambiguous. The CDR3 extends over 15 amino acids. In germline, CDR1 is LNHDA, CDR2 SQIVND (reference sequence). In nucleotides, the CDR3 is TGTGGCCGTTTGCCGGAAACAACCCCTAGAGAAAAACTGTTTTTT. This translates into CGRLPETTPREKLFF.

The J gene is TRBJ2-3, the V gene TRBV7-9, with TRBD2 matching 13 bases. Germline V gene sequence: CDR1 SEHNR, CDR2 FQNEAQ (reference sequence). The CDR3 is made up of 15 amino acids. The J segment lost 4 bases and the V segment lost 5 bases, leaving 3 bases of the junction unmatched. This CDR3 reads CASSRTSGGADTQYF. The CDR3 DNA sequence: TGTGCCAGCAGCAGAACTAGCGGGGGGGCAGATACGCAGTATTTT.